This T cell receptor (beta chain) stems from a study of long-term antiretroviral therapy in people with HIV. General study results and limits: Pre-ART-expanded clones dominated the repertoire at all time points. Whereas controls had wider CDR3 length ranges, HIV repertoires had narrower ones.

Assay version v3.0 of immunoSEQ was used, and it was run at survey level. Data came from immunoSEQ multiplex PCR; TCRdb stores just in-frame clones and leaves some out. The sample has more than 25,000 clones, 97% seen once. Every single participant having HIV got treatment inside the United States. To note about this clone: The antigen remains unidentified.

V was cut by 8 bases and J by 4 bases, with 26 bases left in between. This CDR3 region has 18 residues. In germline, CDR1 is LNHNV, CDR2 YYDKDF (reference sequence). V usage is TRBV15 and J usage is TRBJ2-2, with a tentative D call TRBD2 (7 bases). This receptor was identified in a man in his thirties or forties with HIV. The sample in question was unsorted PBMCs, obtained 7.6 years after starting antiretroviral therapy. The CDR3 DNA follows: TGTGCCACCCCCCTACGAGAGGGGGGGCGAGAGGGCACCGGGGAGCTGTTTTTT. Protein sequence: CATPLREGGREGTGELFF.